The present entry profiles one T cell receptor beta chain with its context. The sample belongs to a study of T cells in Graves' hyperthyroidism and ophthalmopathy. For the study at large: Peripheral blood specimens were obtained at initial diagnosis, prior to any treatment.

The CDR3 regions of TCR beta were amplified from RNA transcripts. HTBI primers drove first-round RT-PCR of the TCR CDR3. TCRdb itself ran the multiplex PCR reads through MiXCR, one entry per CDR3 protein. The sample carries approximately 600,000 distinct CDR3 sequences, about 16% recorded once. The sample was blood. This receptor was taken from a woman under 40 with Graves' hyperthyroidism.

CDR3 amino acids: CASIGLGGDEQFF. The CDR3 DNA reads as TGTGCCAGCATCGGACTAGGAGGGGATGAGCAGTTCTTC. The gene calls are TRBV3-1 and TRBJ2-1; TRBD2 agrees at 7 bases. With 7 bases clipped from V and 8 bases from J, the junction kept 8 bases outside the gene matches. Germline V gene data show CDR1 as LGHDT and CDR2 as YNNKEL (reference sequence). This CDR3 spans 13 amino acids.